Listed below are T cell receptor beta chains from one sample, sequenced in a study of CD8 T cells in Susac syndrome. Each CDR3 protein is one row after TCRdb ran MiXCR on the immunoSEQ multiplex PCR reads. The table includes around 180,000 distinct CDR3 sequences, 95% detected once. Sequencing input: CD4+ T cells from PBMCs. These receptors came from a human donor with multiple sclerosis. CDR3s include the opening cysteine and the closing phenylalanine or tryptophan. Fields, in order: D gene, clone size, V gene, J gene, CDR3 DNA, CDR3 protein. A D gene is named only where the DNA matches it firmly. The size field is filled for only some rows; it gives once, few, many or a size class.

D: .; size: .; V: TRBV12-3/TRBV12-4; J: TRBJ1-5; DNA: TGTGCCAGCAGTCCCCGATATGAGGGGGAGCCCCAGCATTTT; CDR3: CASSPRYEGEPQHF
D: .; size: .; V: TRBV27; J: TRBJ1-6; DNA: TGTGCCAGCAGTTGGGGGGGCCGCAGCTCCTATAATTCACCCCTCCACTTT; CDR3: CASSWGGRSSYNSPLHF
D: TRBD1; size: .; V: TRBV11-1; J: TRBJ1-1; DNA: TGTGCCAGCACTTGGGGCGGGACAGGGAACACTGAAGCTTTCTTT; CDR3: CASTWGGTGNTEAFF
D: .; size: .; V: TRBV30; J: TRBJ1-2; DNA: TGTGCCTGGGTTCCTGGTAGTATGGGCTACACCTTC; CDR3: CAWVPGSMGYTF
D: TRBD2; size: once; V: TRBV12-3/TRBV12-4; J: TRBJ2-7; DNA: TGTGCCAGCAGCCATGGGGGGGCCTACGAGCAGTACTTC; CDR3: CASSHGGAYEQYF
D: .; size: .; V: TRBV18; J: TRBJ2-5; DNA: TGTGCCAGCTCACCACCCGGGCGTAGAGAGACCCAGTACTTC; CDR3: CASSPPGRRETQYF
D: .; size: .; V: TRBV4-1; J: TRBJ2-3; DNA: TGCGCCAGCAGCCAAGATCGCGGGACGTCCACAGATACGCAGTATTTT; CDR3: CASSQDRGTSTDTQYF
D: TRBD2; size: once; V: TRBV24-1; J: TRBJ2-1; DNA: TGTGCCACCAGTGACTATCTAGCGGGGGGTCCCCATGAGCAGTTCTTC; CDR3: CATSDYLAGGPHEQFF
D: TRBD1; size: .; V: TRBV18; J: TRBJ1-6; DNA: TGTGCCAGCAAACAGGGGGCCGATTCACCCCTCCACTTT; CDR3: CASKQGADSPLHF
D: .; size: .; V: TRBV21-1; J: TRBJ2-7; DNA: TGTGCCAGCAGCAAGGACAGGGCCTCCTACGAGCAGTACTTC; CDR3: CASSKDRASYEQYF
D: .; size: .; V: TRBV30; J: TRBJ1-1; DNA: TGTGCCTGGACGTGGTCAGGTAACACTGAAGCTTTCTTT; CDR3: CAWTWSGNTEAFF
D: TRBD2; size: once; V: TRBV3-1; J: TRBJ2-7; DNA: TGTGCCAGCAGCCTTACACTAGCGGGGGGCCATACGGGCTACGAGCAGTACTTC; CDR3: CASSLTLAGGHTGYEQYF
D: .; size: .; V: TRBV5-1; J: TRBJ2-3; DNA: TGCGCCAGCAGCTTGGGCCCAAGGATTGGGGGCACAGATACGCAGTATTTT; CDR3: CASSLGPRIGGTDTQYF
D: .; size: .; V: TRBV12-3/TRBV12-4; J: TRBJ1-1; DNA: TGTGCCAGCAGCTTAATAGGCAGGAGGGGCAACACTGAAGCTTTCTTT; CDR3: CASSLIGRRGNTEAFF
D: .; size: few; V: TRBV28; J: TRBJ1-2; DNA: TGTGCCAGCAGTTTATCGCAGGGAAGGGGCTACACCTTC; CDR3: CASSLSQGRGYTF
D: TRBD1; size: .; V: TRBV29-1; J: TRBJ2-2; DNA: TGCAGCGTCCAAAGGGACAGGGCGGGGACCGGGGAGCTGTTTTTT; CDR3: CSVQRDRAGTGELFF
D: .; size: once; V: TRBV19; J: TRBJ1-5; DNA: TGTGCCAGTAGTATCCGGGGTGTCCAGCATTTT; CDR3: CASSIRGVQHF
D: .; size: .; V: TRBV7-2; J: TRBJ2-5; DNA: TGTGCCAGCAGCTTGTCCGGAAACACTTTTGGAGAGACCCAGTACTTC; CDR3: CASSLSGNTFGETQYF
D: TRBD1; size: .; V: TRBV19; J: TRBJ2-7; DNA: TGTGCCAGTAGTACCGGCGGACAGGGGACCTCCTACGAGCAGTACTTC; CDR3: CASSTGGQGTSYEQYF
D: TRBD1; size: .; V: TRBV25-1; J: TRBJ1-5; DNA: TGTGCCAGCAGTGGGGACAGGGGGCTAGGTCAGCCCCAGCATTTT; CDR3: CASSGDRGLGQPQHF
D: .; size: .; V: TRBV20-1; J: TRBJ2-2; DNA: TGCAGTGCTAGTTGGGAGAACACCGGGGAGCTGTTTTTT; CDR3: CSASWENTGELFF
D: .; size: .; V: TRBV3-1; J: TRBJ1-2; DNA: TGTGCCAGCAGTCACACAGGCTTCGAGGGTGGCTACACCTTC; CDR3: CASSHTGFEGGYTF
D: .; size: once; V: TRBV6-5; J: TRBJ2-1; DNA: TGTGCCAGCAGTTACTCGAAAGTGGCAGGGGATCCCTACAATGAGCAGTTCTTC; CDR3: CASSYSKVAGDPYNEQFF
D: .; size: once; V: TRBV19; J: TRBJ1-5; DNA: TGTGCCAGTAGTATAGATCGGGGTAGCAATCAGCCCCAGCATTTT; CDR3: CASSIDRGSNQPQHF
D: .; size: .; V: TRBV4-1; J: TRBJ1-2; DNA: TGCGCCAGCAGCCAGGAAGAAAATAACTATGGCTACACCTTC; CDR3: CASSQEENNYGYTF
D: TRBD1; size: once; V: TRBV9; J: TRBJ1-5; DNA: TGTGCCAGCAGCGCAGGACAGGGTGATAGCAATCAGCCCCAGCATTTT; CDR3: CASSAGQGDSNQPQHF
D: .; size: .; V: TRBV24-1; J: TRBJ1-5; DNA: TGTGCCACCGGGGGACTAGGGAATCAGCCCCAGCATTTT; CDR3: CATGGLGNQPQHF
D: .; size: .; V: TRBV7-8; J: TRBJ1-6; DNA: TGTGCCAGCAGCTACGTGGGCAGCAGGAGAAGCTCCTATAATTCACCCCTCCACTTT; CDR3: CASSYVGSRRSSYNSPLHF
D: TRBD2; size: .; V: TRBV30; J: TRBJ2-1; DNA: TGTGCCTGGAGTGTAGGGACTACCAATGAGCAGTTCTTC; CDR3: CAWSVGTTNEQFF
D: .; size: .; V: TRBV29-1; J: TRBJ1-1; DNA: TGCAGCGTTGCGGGACCGAACACTGAAGCTTTCTTT; CDR3: CSVAGPNTEAFF
D: .; size: .; V: TRBV30; J: TRBJ2-5; DNA: TGTGCCTCTAGAAACCTCGGAGGGGGGGAGACCCAGTACTTC; CDR3: CASRNLGGGETQYF
D: .; size: .; V: TRBV2; J: TRBJ1-2; DNA: TGTGCCAGCAGGACGTCCCCAGGCTACACCTTC; CDR3: CASRTSPGYTF
D: TRBD1; size: once; V: TRBV28; J: TRBJ1-4; DNA: TGTGCCAGCAGGAACTCACAGGGGGCAGGAGTTGAAAAACTGTTTTTT; CDR3: CASRNSQGAGVEKLFF
D: .; size: .; V: TRBV7-9; J: TRBJ2-4; DNA: TGTGCCAGCAGCCCTAAGTTGGGGACACAACTAGCCAAAAACATTCAGTACTTC; CDR3: CASSPKLGTQLAKNIQYF
D: .; size: .; V: TRBV29-1; J: TRBJ1-2; DNA: TGCAGCGTTGAACCCCGGGACGGGAACTATGGCTACACCTTC; CDR3: CSVEPRDGNYGYTF
D: .; size: .; V: TRBV18; J: TRBJ2-7; DNA: TGTGCCAGCTCACCGCTAACTACGGGCGGGATCCACGAGCAGTACTTC; CDR3: CASSPLTTGGIHEQYF
D: .; size: .; V: TRBV29-1; J: TRBJ2-1; DNA: TGCAGCGCGAGCTGGGTCCTAGAGGAGCAGTTCTTC; CDR3: CSASWVLEEQFF
D: TRBD1; size: .; V: TRBV27; J: TRBJ1-6; DNA: TGTGCCAGCAGCACGGGACAGAATAATTCACCCCTCCACTTT; CDR3: CASSTGQNNSPLHF
D: .; size: .; V: TRBV4-3; J: TRBJ2-1; DNA: TGCGCCAGCAGCCAAGGTCAGGGAGTTCCCAATGAGCAGTTCTTC; CDR3: CASSQGQGVPNEQFF
D: TRBD1; size: .; V: TRBV24-1; J: TRBJ1-1; DNA: TGTGCCACCAGTGATTTGGGGGACAGAGTTGGCGCTTTCTTT; CDR3: CATSDLGDRVGAFF
D: .; size: .; V: TRBV5-1; J: TRBJ1-5; DNA: TGCGCCAGCAGCTTGTCCCAGGGCTGGCCCCAGCATTTT; CDR3: CASSLSQGWPQHF
D: TRBD1; size: .; V: TRBV5-4; J: TRBJ1-2; DNA: TGTGCCAGCAGCCAGACAGGGTATGGCTACACCTTC; CDR3: CASSQTGYGYTF
D: TRBD1; size: .; V: TRBV9; J: TRBJ2-7; DNA: TGTGCCAGCAGCTCCCGGACAGGGAACACCTACGAGCAGTACTTC; CDR3: CASSSRTGNTYEQYF
D: .; size: .; V: TRBV20-1; J: TRBJ2-7; DNA: TGCAGTGCTAGGGTTCCGGGGCATTACGAGCAGTACTTC; CDR3: CSARVPGHYEQYF
D: .; size: .; V: TRBV29-1; J: TRBJ1-2; DNA: TGCAGCGTTGTCTCGGACTTGGGTGGCTACACCTTC; CDR3: CSVVSDLGGYTF
D: TRBD2; size: .; V: TRBV29-1; J: TRBJ2-3; DNA: TGCAGCGTTGAAGATCACGGTAGCGGGCGGGGCACAGATACGCAGTATTTT; CDR3: CSVEDHGSGRGTDTQYF
D: TRBD2; size: once; V: TRBV10-3; J: TRBJ2-7; DNA: TGTGCCACCGACAGCGGGGGCCCAGGCGAGCAGTACTTC; CDR3: CATDSGGPGEQYF
D: TRBD1; size: .; V: TRBV3-1; J: TRBJ2-7; DNA: TGTGCCAGCAGCCAATCGACAGGGATCTACCTAAACGAGCAGTACTTC; CDR3: CASSQSTGIYLNEQYF
D: .; size: .; V: TRBV20-1; J: TRBJ2-7; DNA: TGCAGTGCTAGAGATCCTGCGGGACCAAGGGGGGAGCAGTACTTC; CDR3: CSARDPAGPRGEQYF
D: .; size: .; V: TRBV15; J: TRBJ2-7; DNA: TGTGCCACCAGCAGAGATTTCGACGAGCAGTACTTC; CDR3: CATSRDFDEQYF
D: TRBD2; size: .; V: TRBV4-3; J: TRBJ2-3; DNA: TGCGCCAGCAGCCAAGACGGATGGACTAGCGGGGGGACCACAGATACGCAGTATTTT; CDR3: CASSQDGWTSGGTTDTQYF
D: .; size: .; V: TRBV20-1; J: TRBJ1-5; DNA: TGCAGTGCTAGGCCAGACAATAGCAATCAGCCCCAGCATTTT; CDR3: CSARPDNSNQPQHF
D: TRBD1; size: .; V: TRBV27; J: TRBJ2-2; DNA: TGTGCCAGCAGTTTGGAGGACAGGACCCTGAACACCGGGGAGCTGTTTTTT; CDR3: CASSLEDRTLNTGELFF